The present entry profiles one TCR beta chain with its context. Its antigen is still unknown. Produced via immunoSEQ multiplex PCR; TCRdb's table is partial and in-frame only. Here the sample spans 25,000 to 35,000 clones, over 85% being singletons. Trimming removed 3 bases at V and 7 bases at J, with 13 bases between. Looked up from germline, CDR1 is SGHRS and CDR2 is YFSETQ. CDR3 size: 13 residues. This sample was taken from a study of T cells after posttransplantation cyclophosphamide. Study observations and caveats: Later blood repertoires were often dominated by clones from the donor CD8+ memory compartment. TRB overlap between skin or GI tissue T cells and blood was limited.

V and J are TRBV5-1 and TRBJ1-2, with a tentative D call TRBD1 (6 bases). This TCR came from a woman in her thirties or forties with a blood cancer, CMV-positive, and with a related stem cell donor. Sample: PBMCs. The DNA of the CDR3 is TGCGCCAGCAGCTCAGGGGTCGAGGCTGGCTACACCTTC. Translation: CASSSGVEAGYTF.